Each of the 18 T cell receptor beta chains below was sequenced from the same sample in a study of blood T cell repertoires in COVID-19. Generated by immunoSEQ multiplex PCR, the TCRdb table keeps only in-frame clones and is missing some. The data contain about 260,000 clones, roughly 86% of them singletons. Sample: peripheral blood. The receptors originated from a woman aged 55-70 years with COVID-19, enrolled during active disease.

The chain carries TRBV5-4 and TRBJ2-3, with 8 bases that match TRBD1. The junction had 7 bases not matched to a gene; V was cut back by 4 bases and J by 3 bases. Germline V CDR1 and CDR2: SGHNT, YYREEE (reference sequence). The CDR3 covers 15 residues. DNA of the CDR3: TGTGCCAGCAGCACGACCGGGACAGGAACAGATACGCAGTATTTT. This sequence encodes CASSTTGTGTDTQYF. Supplemented by reference TRBV5-4 and TRBJ2-3, the full variable domain reads ETGVTQSPTHLIKTRGQQVTLRCSSQSGHNTVSWYQQALGQGPQFIFQYYREEENGRGNFPPRFSGLQFPNYSSELNVNALELDDSALYLCASSTTGTGTDTQYFGPGTRLTVL.

The rearrangement uses TRBV5-1 and TRBJ2-1; D is perhaps TRBD2 (6 bases). Germline assignment: CDR1 SGHRS and CDR2 YFSETQ. The CDR3 runs 15 residues. V lost 3 bases and J 4 bases, leaving 14 bases between the germline ends. The CDR3 nucleotides are TGCGCCAGCAGCTCACTCGGGACTGGGTACAATGAGCAGTTCTTC. This encodes CASSSLGTGYNEQFF.

This sequence joins TRBV30 and TRBJ1-5; tentative D call: TRBD1 (6 bases). Trimming stripped 1 base from V and 4 bases from J, with 11 bases between. CDR1 is GTSNPN and CDR2 is SVGIG in the germline V gene (reference sequence). CDR3 length equals 14 residues. The CDR3: CAWSEDRTNQPQHF. The CDR3 bases are TGTGCCTGGAGTGAGGACAGAACAAATCAGCCCCAGCATTTT.

The chain links TRBV30 to TRBJ1-5, with 7 positions matching TRBD1. V lost 1 base to trimming and J lost 2 bases; unmatched junction nucleotides: 5. Germline values: CDR1 GTSNPN, CDR2 SVGIG (reference sequence). The CDR3 runs 15 residues. CDR3: CAWSAGGIGNQPQHF. For the CDR3, the DNA is TGTGCCTGGAGTGCAGGGGGAATTGGCAATCAGCCCCAGCATTTT.

CDR3 sequence (DNA): TGTGCCAGCAGCGCAGAGGGGGACAGATCCTACGAGCAGTACTTC. Translation: CASSAEGDRSYEQYF. J is TRBJ2-7 and V is TRBV7-9; 7 bases line up with TRBD1. V lost 5 bases and J lost 1; bases outside the gene matches: 8. The CDR3 length is 15 residues. The germline V gene encodes CDR1 SEHNR and CDR2 FQNEAQ (reference sequence). Variable domain in full (rest from reference TRBV7-9 and TRBJ2-7): DTGVSQNPRHKITKRGQNVTFRCDPISEHNRLYWYRQTLGQGPEFLTYFQNEAQLEKSRLLSDRFSAERPKGSFSTLEIQRTEQGDSAMYLCASSAEGDRSYEQYFGPGTRLTVT.

The rearrangement links TRBV4-2 to TRBJ2-7; TRBD2 matches at 15 bases. The CDR3 consists of 16 residues. Per germline, CDR1 LGHNA and CDR2 YNFKEQ. The junction had 3 bases not matched to a gene; V was cut back by 4 bases and J by 2 bases. CDR3 nucleotides: TGTGCCAGCAGCCCCAGGACTAGCGGGAGGGCCTACGAGCAGTACTTC. It yields the protein CASSPRTSGRAYEQYF.

V usage is TRBV9 and J usage is TRBJ2-1; TRBD1 agrees at 8 bases. CDR1 is SGDLS and CDR2 is YYNGEE in the germline V gene. J lost 2 bases, V lost 0 bases, and 10 bases had no gene match. CDR3 length: 18 amino acids. DNA for the CDR3: TGTGCCAGCAGCGTAGGCCAGGGGGCGGTTGGTACCTACAATGAGCAGTTCTTC. Amino acid sequence: CASSVGQGAVGTYNEQFF.

The CDR3 spells CASSSPTENTEAFF. The CDR3 DNA follows: TGTGCCAGCAGCTCCCCGACTGAGAACACTGAAGCTTTCTTT. The V gene is TRBV11-2, the J gene TRBJ1-1; D ambiguous. Germline values: CDR1 SGHAT, CDR2 FQNNGV. The CDR3 extends over 14 amino acids. V was clipped by 4 bases and J by 1 base, with 10 bases between them. Full variable domain (remainder filled in from reference TRBV11-2 and TRBJ1-1): EAGVAQSPRYKIIEKRQSVAFWCNPISGHATLYWYQQILGQGPKLLIQFQNNGVVDDSQLPKDRFSAERLKGVDSTLKIQPAKLEDSAVYLCASSSPTENTEAFFGQGTRLTVV.

CDR3 protein: CASSLTGENTDTQYF. In DNA, the CDR3 is TGTGCCAGCAGCCTAACAGGGGAGAACACAGATACGCAGTATTTT. This chain joins TRBV7-9 and TRBJ2-3, with 7 bases fitting TRBD1. Trimming removed 5 bases from V and 2 bases from J; junction bases left unmatched: 7. The CDR3 runs to 15 residues. Germline CDR1 reads SEHNR; CDR2 reads FQNEAQ (reference sequence). Using reference TRBV7-9 and TRBJ2-3 for the parts outside the CDR3, the full variable domain is DTGVSQNPRHKITKRGQNVTFRCDPISEHNRLYWYRQTLGQGPEFLTYFQNEAQLEKSRLLSDRFSAERPKGSFSTLEIQRTEQGDSAMYLCASSLTGENTDTQYFGPGTRLTVL.

V is TRBV29-1 and J is TRBJ1-2; D call uncertain. The CDR3 loop spans 13 amino acids. The ends were cut back, 6 bases at V and 4 bases at J, with 15 bases in the middle. Germline V lookup: CDR1 SQVTM, CDR2 ANQGSEA. The chain's CDR3 is CSVGRGYSYGYTF. In DNA, the CDR3 is TGCAGCGTCGGGCGAGGGTACAGCTATGGCTACACCTTC.

This clone has more than one count but fewer than ten. Other DNA sequences in the sample encode the same CDR3. The rearrangement uses TRBV29-1 and TRBJ1-1; 7 nucleotides line up with TRBD1. After removal of 3 bases from V and 1 base from J, the junction contained 2 bases not matched to a gene. The V gene's germline CDR1 is SQVTM and CDR2 ANQGSEA. This CDR3 spans 13 amino acids. The DNA of the CDR3 is TGCAGCGTTGATGACAGGGAGAACACTGAAGCTTTCTTT. Its protein product is CSVDDRENTEAFF.

This sequence joins TRBV6-5 and TRBJ2-2; D possibly corresponds to TRBD1 (6 bases). The CDR3 contains 15 residues. Germline values: CDR1 MNHEY, CDR2 SVGAGI. The V gene lost 4 bases and the J gene lost 6 bases, with 15 bases spanning the gap. CDR3: CASSSKGGGPGELFF. The CDR3 DNA is TGTGCCAGCAGTTCTAAAGGGGGTGGACCCGGGGAGCTGTTTTTT.

The chain couples TRBV2 to TRBJ1-6; possibly TRBD1 for D (6 bases). The CDR3 has 13 residues. The germline V gene encodes CDR1 SNHLY and CDR2 FYNNEI. V was cut by 10 bases and J by 8 bases, with 15 bases left in between. The CDR3 nucleotides read TGTGCCAAAGCCCGCCCAGGGGATTCACCCCTCCACTTT. This sequence encodes CAKARPGDSPLHF.

The chain recombines TRBV28 with TRBJ1-5; D may be TRBD1 (5 bases). With 8 bases removed from V and 5 bases from J, the gap between germline ends came to 16 bases. The CDR3 extends over 14 amino acids. Per the germline V gene, CDR1 is MDHEN and CDR2 is SYDVKM. The DNA of the CDR3 is TGTGCCAGCGCTTCGGGCGGAGGGGATCAGCCCCAGCATTTT. It codes for CASASGGGDQPQHF.

V usage is TRBV3-1 (or the pseudogene TRBV3-2) and J usage is TRBJ2-3, with 9 bases lining up with TRBD1. CDR3 size: 15 residues. The V gene end was trimmed by 4 bases and the J gene end by 2 bases; junction bases not matched to a gene: 4. CDR1 is LGHDT, CDR2 YNNKEL, per germline (reference sequence). This chain's CDR3 is CASSLQGANTDTQYF. The CDR3 DNA is TGTGCCAGCAGCCTACAGGGGGCGAACACAGATACGCAGTATTTT.

The chain recombines TRBV18 with TRBJ2-7, with D possibly matching TRBD1 (6 bases). The V gene lost 3 bases and the J gene lost 2 bases, with 11 bases spanning the gap. This CDR3 contains 14 residues. Germline values: CDR1 KGHSH, CDR2 LQKENI. The CDR3 sequence is CASSPGRGAYEQYF. As DNA, the CDR3 is TGTGCCAGCTCACCGGGCAGGGGAGCCTACGAGCAGTACTTC. Variable domain in full (rest from reference TRBV18 and TRBJ2-7): NAGVMQNPRHLVRRRGQEARLRCSPMKGHSHVYWYRQLPEEGLKFMVYLQKENIIDESGMPKERFSAEFPKEGPSILRIQQVVRGDSAAYFCASSPGRGAYEQYFGPGTRLTVT.

V and J are TRBV30 and TRBJ1-2, with D unclear. Germline V CDR1 and CDR2: GTSNPN, SVGIG (reference sequence). This CDR3 spans 15 amino acids. Trimming pared 1 base from V and 2 bases from J, leaving 14 bases between. The CDR3 region is CAWSDEGSGNYGYTF. In DNA, the CDR3 is TGTGCCTGGAGTGACGAAGGGAGTGGAAACTATGGCTACACCTTC.

The chain is built from TRBV10-3 and TRBJ2-7; 11 bases align to TRBD2. The CDR3 runs 15 residues. Trimming at V came to 4 bases and at J to 2 bases, leaving 4 bases not matched to a gene. Germline V lookup: CDR1 ENHRY, CDR2 SYGVKD. CDR3 nucleotides: TGTGCCATCAGTGCCGTAGCGGGAGGGCCCTACGAGCAGTACTTC. As protein: CAISAVAGGPYEQYF.